This is a list of T cell receptor beta chains from one sample in a study of blood T cell repertoires in COVID-19. Generated by immunoSEQ multiplex PCR, the TCRdb table keeps only in-frame clones and is missing some. The sample has some 160,000 clones, roughly 90% seen once; the top ten hold about 2.8%. The sample was peripheral blood. All receptors come from a man aged 60 to 69 with acute or convalescent COVID-19. The CDR3 runs from the conserved cysteine through the conserved F or W. Each record gives: V gene, clone size, J gene, D gene, CDR3 length, CDR3 protein, CDR3 DNA. The D gene is left open where the match is weak. Where a row states a size, it is once, few, many or the class of an expanded clone; other rows omit it.

TRBV9	-	TRBJ1-6	TRBD1	14	CASSSTGFQSPLHF	TGTGCCAGCAGCTCGACAGGGTTTCAATCACCCCTCCACTTT
TRBV7-9	-	TRBJ1-5	TRBD1	14	CASRRTGVCQPQHF	TGTGCCAGCAGACGGACAGGGGTATGTCAGCCCCAGCATTTT
TRBV2	-	TRBJ2-3	-	15	CASSETRRGRDTQYF	TGTGCCAGCAGTGAAACCCGGAGAGGTAGGGATACGCAGTATTTT
TRBV18	-	TRBJ2-2	-	15	CASSPDQDSTGELFF	TGTGCCAGCTCACCAGACCAGGACAGCACCGGGGAGCTGTTTTTT
TRBV5-1	-	TRBJ2-1	TRBD1	17	CASSPIPRRDSYNEQFF	TGCGCCAGCAGCCCCATCCCGCGCCGGGACAGTTACAATGAGCAGTTCTTC
TRBV11-2	-	TRBJ2-3	TRBD2	19	CASSLAELAGGPGGNTQYF	TGTGCCAGCAGCTTAGCCGAACTAGCGGGGGGGCCGGGGGGAAATACGCAGTATTTT
TRBV5-4	-	TRBJ1-1	-	15	CASSLRVGQNTEAFF	TGTGCCAGCAGCTTGCGGGTCGGACAGAACACTGAAGCTTTCTTT
TRBV11-1	-	TRBJ2-2	-	15	CASSSAGPFTGELFF	TGTGCCAGCAGTTCGGCGGGGCCGTTCACCGGGGAGCTGTTTTTT
TRBV7-2	-	TRBJ2-3	TRBD2	17	CASSRTSGVTPGDTQYF	TGTGCCAGCAGCCGCACTAGCGGGGTCACACCGGGAGATACGCAGTATTTT
TRBV19	-	TRBJ1-5	-	15	CASSIREGPYQPQHF	TGTGCCAGTAGTATTCGGGAGGGGCCTTATCAGCCCCAGCATTTT
TRBV18	once	TRBJ1-2	-	11	CASSPRDGYTF	TGTGCCAGCTCACCGCGGGATGGCTACACCTTC
TRBV5-4	-	TRBJ1-3	-	15	CASSRTDTSGNTIYF	TGTGCCAGCAGCAGGACTGATACCTCTGGAAACACCATATATTTT
TRBV5-1	many	TRBJ2-2	-	17	CASSLVYRTQNTGELFF	TGCGCCAGCAGCTTGGTTTACAGGACACAGAACACCGGGGAGCTGTTTTTT
TRBV20-1	-	TRBJ1-2	TRBD1	14	CSASLGQGAGGYTF	TGCAGTGCTAGTCTGGGACAGGGGGCTGGTGGCTACACCTTC
TRBV19	-	TRBJ1-6	-	15	CASSIAADVGRPLHF	TGTGCCAGTAGTATAGCGGCGGATGTCGGGAGGCCCCTCCACTTT
TRBV11-1	-	TRBJ2-1	-	13	CASSLVRGNEQFF	TGTGCCAGCAGCTTGGTCAGGGGCAATGAGCAGTTCTTC
TRBV3-1/TRBV3-2	-	TRBJ2-2	TRBD2	15	CASSPPSGDTGELFF	TGTGCCAGCAGCCCCCCTAGCGGGGACACCGGGGAGCTGTTTTTT
TRBV4-1	-	TRBJ2-3	-	14	CASSSGVRTDTQYF	TGCGCCAGCAGTTCAGGGGTTAGGACAGATACGCAGTATTTT
TRBV5-6	-	TRBJ2-7	-	13	CASSSRVDYEQYF	TGTGCCAGCAGCTCCAGGGTGGACTACGAGCAGTACTTC
TRBV11-2	-	TRBJ1-2	TRBD1	16	CASSVSPGQLNYGYTF	TGTGCCAGCAGCGTAAGTCCGGGACAGCTTAACTATGGCTACACCTTC
TRBV5-8	-	TRBJ2-6	TRBD1	17	CASSLDGRGPGANVLTF	TGTGCCAGCAGCTTGGATGGCAGGGGGCCTGGGGCCAACGTCCTGACTTTC
TRBV5-1	-	TRBJ2-2	-	16	CASSLLARVNTGELFF	TGCGCCAGCAGCCTGCTAGCAAGGGTCAACACCGGGGAGCTGTTTTTT
TRBV7-9	-	TRBJ2-3	TRBD2	18	CASSLPTSGGPSTDTQYF	TGTGCCAGCAGCTTACCCACTAGCGGGGGGCCCAGCACAGATACGCAGTATTTT
TRBV19	-	TRBJ2-7	-	15	CASSMRIRPTYEQYF	TGTGCCAGTAGTATGAGGATCCGGCCAACCTACGAGCAGTACTTC
TRBV18	-	TRBJ2-3	TRBD2	16	CASSPRLATGTDTQYF	TGTGCCAGCTCACCAAGACTAGCGACAGGCACAGATACGCAGTATTTT
TRBV18	-	TRBJ1-5	-	14	CASSASGPNQPQHF	TGTGCCAGCTCGGCCTCAGGGCCTAATCAGCCCCAGCATTTT
TRBV4-2	-	TRBJ2-7	TRBD2	14	CASSQVGGDYEQYF	TGTGCCAGCAGCCAAGTCGGGGGGGACTACGAGCAGTACTTC
TRBV5-1	-	TRBJ2-5	-	17	CASSFGWRPKYQETQYF	TGCGCCAGCAGTTTTGGATGGCGGCCAAAGTACCAAGAGACCCAGTACTTC
TRBV7-2	-	TRBJ1-5	-	12	CASSHQDQPQHF	TGTGCCAGCAGCCACCAGGATCAGCCCCAGCATTTT
TRBV11-2	once	TRBJ2-7	-	16	CASSLDGGVWGYEQYF	TGTGCCAGCAGCTTAGATGGAGGGGTTTGGGGCTACGAGCAGTACTTC
TRBV5-1	-	TRBJ2-1	TRBD2	14	CASSAGGAPNEQFF	TGCGCCAGCAGCGCCGGGGGGGCCCCTAATGAGCAGTTCTTC
TRBV19	-	TRBJ1-6	TRBD1	15	CASSQGQPINSPLHF	TGTGCCAGTAGCCAGGGACAGCCTATTAATTCACCCCTCCACTTT
TRBV6-1	-	TRBJ1-5	-	15	CASSDTTGRNQPQHF	TGTGCCAGCAGTGATACGACAGGCAGGAATCAGCCCCAGCATTTT
TRBV3-1/TRBV3-2	-	TRBJ2-5	TRBD1	18	CASSLIFRRQGGQETQYF	TGTGCCAGCAGCCTGATTTTCAGGCGACAGGGTGGACAAGAGACCCAGTACTTC
TRBV5-1	-	TRBJ2-2	TRBD2	15	CASSLRTSGPGELFF	TGCGCCAGCAGCTTACGGACTAGCGGCCCCGGGGAGCTGTTTTTT
TRBV6-5	-	TRBJ1-2	TRBD1	13	CASRLTGNYGYTF	TGTGCCAGCAGGCTGACAGGGAACTATGGCTACACCTTC
TRBV20-1	-	TRBJ1-1	-	10	CSAIKKRTFF	TGCAGTGCTATAAAGAAGAGGACTTTCTTT
TRBV5-1	-	TRBJ2-1	-	15	CASSLEAPFYNEQFF	TGCGCCAGCAGCTTGGAAGCCCCATTTTACAATGAGCAGTTCTTC
TRBV19	-	TRBJ2-2	TRBD2	17	CASRVLAGNANTGELFF	TGTGCCAGTAGAGTACTAGCGGGGAATGCGAACACCGGGGAGCTGTTTTTT
TRBV15	-	TRBJ1-5	TRBD1	18	CATSRDLLGTGGVWPQHF	TGTGCCACCAGCAGAGATCTCTTAGGGACAGGTGGCGTCTGGCCCCAGCATTTT
TRBV19	-	TRBJ1-5	-	16	CASSRPGAGVNQPQHF	TGTGCCAGTAGTAGGCCGGGAGCGGGGGTCAATCAGCCCCAGCATTTT
TRBV2	-	TRBJ2-4	TRBD1	15	CASSTTTGQGNIQYF	TGTGCCAGCAGTACGACGACGGGACAGGGGAACATTCAGTACTTC
TRBV27	-	TRBJ1-2	-	13	CASRRTANYGYTF	TGTGCCAGCAGAAGGACAGCAAACTATGGCTACACCTTC
TRBV24-1	-	TRBJ2-1	TRBD2	13	CATSGGGYNEQFF	TGTGCCACCTCGGGCGGGGGGTACAATGAGCAGTTCTTC
TRBV7-8	-	TRBJ2-7	-	14	CASSLGHLLYEQYF	TGTGCCAGCAGCCTCGGACATTTACTCTACGAGCAGTACTTC
TRBV19	-	TRBJ1-4	-	17	CASSRTQAAATNEKLFF	TGTGCCAGTAGTAGAACACAGGCTGCCGCAACTAATGAAAAACTGTTTTTT